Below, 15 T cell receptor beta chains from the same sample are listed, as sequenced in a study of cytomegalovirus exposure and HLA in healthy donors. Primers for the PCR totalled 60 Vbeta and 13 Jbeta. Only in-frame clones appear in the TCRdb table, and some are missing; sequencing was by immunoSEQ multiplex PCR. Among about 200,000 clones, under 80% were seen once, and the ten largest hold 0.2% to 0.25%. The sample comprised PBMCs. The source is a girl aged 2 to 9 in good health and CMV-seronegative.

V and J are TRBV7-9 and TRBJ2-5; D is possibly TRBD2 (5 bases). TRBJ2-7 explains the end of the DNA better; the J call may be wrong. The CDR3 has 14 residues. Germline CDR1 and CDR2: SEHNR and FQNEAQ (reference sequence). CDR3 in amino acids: CASSPMDWAYEQYF. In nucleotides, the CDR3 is TGTGCCAGCAGCCCCATGGACTGGGCTTACGAGCAGTACTTC.

The CDR3: CASSSPGESYNSPLHF. For the CDR3, the DNA is TGTGCCAGCAGTTCTCCAGGGGAATCCTATAATTCACCCCTCCACTTT. V and J are TRBV27 and TRBJ1-6, with a tentative D call TRBD1 (6 bases). The CDR3 contains 16 residues. Trimming shortened V by 4 bases and J by 1 base, and 11 bases separated the two germline ends. CDR1 is MNHEY, CDR2 SMNVEV, per germline (reference sequence).

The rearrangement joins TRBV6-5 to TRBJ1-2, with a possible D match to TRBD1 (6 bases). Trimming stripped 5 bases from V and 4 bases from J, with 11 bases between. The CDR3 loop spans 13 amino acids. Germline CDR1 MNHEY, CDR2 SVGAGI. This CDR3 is CASSPFRGYGYTF. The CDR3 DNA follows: TGTGCCAGCAGTCCATTCAGGGGCTATGGCTACACCTTC.

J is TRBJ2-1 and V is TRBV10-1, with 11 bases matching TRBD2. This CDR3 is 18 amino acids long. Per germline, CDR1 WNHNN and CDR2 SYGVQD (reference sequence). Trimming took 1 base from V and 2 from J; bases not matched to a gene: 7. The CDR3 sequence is CASSEFVTTSGAYNEQFF. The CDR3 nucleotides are TGCGCCAGCAGTGAGTTCGTAACGACTAGCGGGGCCTACAATGAGCAGTTCTTC.

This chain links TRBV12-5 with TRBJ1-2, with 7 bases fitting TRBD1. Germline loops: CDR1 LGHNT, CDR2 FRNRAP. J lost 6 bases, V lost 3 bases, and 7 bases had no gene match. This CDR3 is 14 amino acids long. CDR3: CASGLRQGNDGYTF. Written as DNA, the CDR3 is TGTGCTAGTGGTTTACGACAGGGAAATGATGGCTACACCTTC.

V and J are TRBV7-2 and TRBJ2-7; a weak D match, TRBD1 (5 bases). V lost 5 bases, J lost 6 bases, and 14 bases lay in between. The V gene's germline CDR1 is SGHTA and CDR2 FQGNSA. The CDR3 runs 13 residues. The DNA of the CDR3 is TGTGCCAGCAGCACCGGACAAGTTGGCGAGCAGTACTTC. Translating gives CASSTGQVGEQYF.

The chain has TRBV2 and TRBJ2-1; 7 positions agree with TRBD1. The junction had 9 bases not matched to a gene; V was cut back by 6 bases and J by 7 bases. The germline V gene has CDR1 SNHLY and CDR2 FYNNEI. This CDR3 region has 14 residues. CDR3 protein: CASRPGQYSNEQFF. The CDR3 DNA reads TGTGCCAGCAGGCCGGGACAGTACTCTAATGAGCAGTTCTTC.

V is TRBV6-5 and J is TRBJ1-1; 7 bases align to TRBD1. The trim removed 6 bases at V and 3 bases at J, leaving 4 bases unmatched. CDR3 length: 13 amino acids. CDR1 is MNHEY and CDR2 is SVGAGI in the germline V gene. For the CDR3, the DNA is TGTGCCAGCAGCCACGACAGGGACACTGAAGCTTTCTTT. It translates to CASSHDRDTEAFF.

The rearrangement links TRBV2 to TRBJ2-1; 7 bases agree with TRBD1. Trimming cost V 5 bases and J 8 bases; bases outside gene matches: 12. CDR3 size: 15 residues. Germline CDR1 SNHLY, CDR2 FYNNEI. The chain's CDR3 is CASSRDSRMADEQFF. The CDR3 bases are TGTGCCAGCAGTAGGGACAGCCGTATGGCGGATGAGCAGTTCTTC. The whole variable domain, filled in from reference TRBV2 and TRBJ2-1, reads EPEVTQTPSHQVTQMGQEVILRCVPISNHLYFYWYRQILGQKVEFLVSFYNNEISEKSEIFDDQFSVERPDGSNFTLKIRSTKLEDSAMYFCASSRDSRMADEQFFGPGTRLTVL.

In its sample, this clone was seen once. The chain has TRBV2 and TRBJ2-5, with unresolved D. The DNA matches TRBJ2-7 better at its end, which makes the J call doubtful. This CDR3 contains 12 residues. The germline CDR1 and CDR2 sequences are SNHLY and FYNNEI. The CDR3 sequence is CASSGSPYEQYF. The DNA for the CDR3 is TGTGCCAGCAGTGGGAGTCCATACGAGCAGTACTTC.

This CDR3 reads CASSPGPFRTSGANEQFF. CDR3 in DNA: TGTGCCAGCTCACCTGGCCCCTTCCGGACTAGCGGGGCCAATGAGCAGTTCTTC. V gene TRBV18 combines with J gene TRBJ2-1; 12 bases align to TRBD2. The V gene end was trimmed by 3 bases and the J gene end by 6 bases; junction bases not matched to a gene: 12. Looked up from germline, CDR1 is KGHSH and CDR2 is LQKENI. The CDR3 spans 18 residues.

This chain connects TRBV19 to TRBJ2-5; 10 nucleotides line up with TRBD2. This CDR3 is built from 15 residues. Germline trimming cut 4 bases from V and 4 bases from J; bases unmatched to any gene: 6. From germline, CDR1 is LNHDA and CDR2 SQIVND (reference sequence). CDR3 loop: CASSKRLAGRETQYF. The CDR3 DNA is TGTGCCAGTAGTAAAAGACTAGCGGGTAGAGAGACCCAGTACTTC. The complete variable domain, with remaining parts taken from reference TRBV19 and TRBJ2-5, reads DGGITQSPKYLFRKEGQNVTLSCEQNLNHDAMYWYRQDPGQGLRLIYYSQIVNDFQKGDIAEGYSVSREKKESFPLTVTSAQKNPTAFYLCASSKRLAGRETQYFGPGTRLLVL.

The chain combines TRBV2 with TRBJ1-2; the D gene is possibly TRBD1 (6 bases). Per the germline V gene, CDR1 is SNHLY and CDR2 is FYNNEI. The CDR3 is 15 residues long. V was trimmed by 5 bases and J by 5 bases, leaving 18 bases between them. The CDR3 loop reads CASSQGPTKEYGYTF. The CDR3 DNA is TGTGCCAGCAGTCAGGGGCCTACCAAAGAGTATGGCTACACCTTC.

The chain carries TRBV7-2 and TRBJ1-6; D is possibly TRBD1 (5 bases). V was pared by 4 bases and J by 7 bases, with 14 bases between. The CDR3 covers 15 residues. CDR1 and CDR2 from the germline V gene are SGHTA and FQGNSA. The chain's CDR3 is CASSSRGGSNSPLHF. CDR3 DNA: TGTGCCAGCAGCTCGCGCGGGGGATCAAATTCACCCCTCCACTTT.

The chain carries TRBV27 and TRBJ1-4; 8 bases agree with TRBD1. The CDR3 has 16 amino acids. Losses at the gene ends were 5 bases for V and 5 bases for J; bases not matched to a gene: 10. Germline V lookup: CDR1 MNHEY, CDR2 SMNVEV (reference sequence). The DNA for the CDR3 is TGTGCCAGCAGTCTCGTCTACAGGGGGAAAAATGAAAAACTGTTTTTT. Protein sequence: CASSLVYRGKNEKLFF.